This TCR beta chain was sequenced for a study of T cells in localized non-small cell lung cancer. Note on this clone: Its antigen is not identified.

Profiled with immunoSEQ multiplex PCR; TCRdb holds only in-frame clones, not every one. The sample yields about 52,000 clones, 70% to 90% seen once. Study findings and constraints: In adjacent lung appeared a median around 55 of the top 100 tumor clones. Only one tumor region went through sequencing, so heterogeneity may still be there.

From germline, CDR1 is SEHNR and CDR2 FQNEAQ (reference sequence). The CDR3 runs to 15 residues. V was shortened by 1 base and J by 7 bases, with 16 bases between the two germline ends. The chain uses TRBV7-9 and TRBJ2-5; possible D gene TRBD2, 6 bases. The origin of this receptor is a male donor aged 60 or over with stage III squamous cell lung carcinoma. The sequenced sample was peripheral blood, obtained before any cancer treatment. The CDR3 coding sequence is TGTGCCAGCAGCTTAGGGGCTAGCGTCAGAGGGACCCAGTACTTC. Translating gives CASSLGASVRGTQYF.